At least ten counts were recorded for the clone carrying this TCR beta chain. Its antigen remains unidentified. The data belong to a study of metastatic and nonmetastatic thyroid tumors. Study in general: Repertoires from blood and tumor or nodule tissue of malignant and benign thyroid patients were compared.

In the original workflow: CDR3 was compared across clinicopathological groups, and the resulting differences were used to build a distant-metastasis classifier for papillary thyroid cancer. MiXCR re-clonotyped the PCR reads for TCRdb. The V and J calls and clone size are TCRdb's, not the authors'. Of more than 90,000 clones in the sample, 10% to 15% were seen once. The study, taken as a whole, reports: Benign nodules reportedly had significantly lower TCR beta diversity than malignant thyroid tumors in blood and tumor.

Trimming shortened V by 4 bases and J by 0 bases, and 12 bases separated the two germline ends. This CDR3 is built from 15 residues. Germline values: CDR1 MNHNS, CDR2 SASEGT. Thyroid surgery was preceded by no treatment in any patient. The sequenced material came from blood. The clonotype was recovered from a female donor with papillary thyroid cancer or a benign thyroid nodule (not recorded which). Some clones in this sample may be carry-over from other donors' samples. The V gene is TRBV6-1, the J gene TRBJ1-1; D perhaps matches TRBD1 (5 bases). CDR3 coding DNA: TGTGCCAGCAGTGCTTCCGGGACGGTGAACACTGAAGCTTTCTTT. Translation: CASSASGTVNTEAFF.